The 6 T cell receptor beta chains below were found in one sample sequenced in a study of OX40 agonist ivuxolimab in advanced cancers. Libraries were prepared by immunoSEQ multiplex PCR; TCRdb keeps only in-frame clonotypes and omits some of them. The sample carries more than 60,000 clones, 80% to 85% recorded once. The sequencing used CD4+ or CD8+ T cells sorted from blood, collected in a trial of the OX40 agonist ivuxolimab. These receptors originate from an adult with an advanced solid tumor such as melanoma, head and neck, liver or kidney cancer.

The rearrangement uses TRBV7-8 and TRBJ2-3, with TRBD2 identical over 7 bases. Germline V CDR1 and CDR2: SGHVS, FQNEAQ. V lost 1 base, J lost 2 bases, and 6 bases stayed unmatched. This CDR3 has 16 amino acids. The CDR3 sequence is CASSLGASGFTDTQYF. The CDR3 region has the DNA TGTGCCAGCAGCTTAGGGGCTAGCGGCTTCACAGATACGCAGTATTTT.

The rearrangement links TRBV4-2 to TRBJ2-2, with D tentatively TRBD1 (5 bases). Trimming stripped 0 bases from V and 7 bases from J, with 12 bases between. The CDR3 runs 15 residues. Germline-derived CDR1 and CDR2 are LGHNA and YNFKEQ. CDR3 region: CASSQELRGGGELFF. Here the CDR3 DNA reads TGTGCCAGCAGCCAAGAATTAAGGGGTGGCGGGGAGCTGTTTTTT.

The chain carries TRBV2 and TRBJ2-7; D perhaps matches TRBD2 (7 bases). The V and J ends lost 8 bases and 3 bases respectively, with 14 bases between them. CDR3 size: 13 residues. Germline loops: CDR1 SNHLY, CDR2 FYNNEI. CDR3: CASEPGGGYEQYF. The CDR3 coding sequence is TGTGCCAGCGAACCGGGGGGCGGCTACGAGCAGTACTTC. Combining the CDR3 with reference TRBV2 and TRBJ2-7 gives the whole variable domain EPEVTQTPSHQVTQMGQEVILRCVPISNHLYFYWYRQILGQKVEFLVSFYNNEISEKSEIFDDQFSVERPDGSNFTLKIRSTKLEDSAMYFCASEPGGGYEQYFGPGTRLTVT.

This clone was observed a handful of times. This chain joins TRBV2 and TRBJ1-5; D gene unclear. Trimming stripped 6 bases from V and 7 bases from J, with 7 bases between. The CDR3 extends over 11 amino acids. Germline-derived CDR1 and CDR2 are SNHLY and FYNNEI. CDR3 bases: TGTGCCAGCAGCCTTGAGCAGCCCCAGCATTTT. This encodes CASSLEQPQHF.

CDR3 protein: CASTTEVWALRIGASGNTIYF. For the CDR3, the DNA is TGTGCCAGCACTACTGAGGTATGGGCTCTAAGGATTGGGGCCTCTGGAAACACCATATATTTT. V usage is TRBV2 and J usage is TRBJ1-3, with a possible D match to TRBD1 (5 bases). Trimming took off 7 bases at V and 0 bases at J, with 31 bases between the two ends. The CDR3 sequence is 21 residues long. From germline, CDR1 is SNHLY and CDR2 FYNNEI.

This chain links TRBV27 with TRBJ2-2, with 9 bases aligning to TRBD1. The CDR3 loop spans 16 amino acids. Germline loops: CDR1 MNHEY, CDR2 SMNVEV (reference sequence). With V trimmed by 5 bases and J by 6 bases, 10 bases remained unmatched. CDR3 sequence: CASSPTPRQGAGELFF. CDR3 nucleotides: TGTGCCAGCAGTCCCACTCCCCGACAGGGGGCCGGGGAGCTGTTTTTT.